The entry that follows covers one TCR beta chain sequence. Its antigen target is currently unknown. Nothing much larger sits one base from this clone, and base qualities are not available. The data derive from a study of shared clonotypes between healthy human individuals (dated by TCRdb to 2020 to 2022). Background on the whole study: The cohort included three men and a couple of women between 18 and 49 years of age. Blood TCR repertoires of roughly 5 healthy adults were deeply sequenced to estimate repertoire size and the extent of clonotype sharing between individuals. To increase sequencing depth and limit assay-specific biases, different laboratories used diverse techniques to prepare libraries and sequence TCR repertoires. For each donor, three plates each were used for CD4 naive and CD4 memory, two plates were used for CD8 naive, and one plate was used for CD8 memory. Per donor, leukapheresis produced somewhere between about 0.94 and 10 billion PBMCs. What the authors observed across the whole study: Because the study included a small number of donors, the genetic and exposure-history diversity represented was limited. Higher generation probabilities were observed for clonotypes shared by all four sorted-subset donors than for non-shared clonotypes. Only blood was sampled, and tissue TCR repertoires likely differ from those in blood. Based on pairwise subsampling, the degree of clonotype sharing among donors was expected to be affected by sequencing depth. Larger estimated clonotype richness was generally found for naive subsets than for memory subsets. Across a few donors, around 5% of naive CD4, more than 3% of naive CD8, about 2.3% of memory CD4, and 0.4% to 0.45% of memory CD8 clonotypes were shared. Rarefaction of sorted-subset datasets indicated incomplete sequencing despite the large sequencing depth.

Between the V and J ends, shortened by 4 bases and 6 bases respectively, the junction contains 15 bases. The CDR3 has 14 amino acids, counting the end cysteine and phenylalanine. Only the CDR3 DNA is retained, 42 bases long and in frame from the first base. CDR1 and CDR2 are drawn from the germline V gene (reference sequence): MNHNY, SVGAGI. The donors were healthy, HIV-negative adults with no recently reported acute infections or vaccinations. All donors were Caucasian adults living in Nashville, Tennessee, USA. Magnetic negative selection was used to enrich CD4+ T cells, after which naive cells were positively selected on CD45RA and the negative fraction became the memory subset. After blood collection by leukapheresis, PBMCs were isolated using Ficoll-Histopaque density gradient centrifugation and then cryopreserved in the vapor phase of liquid nitrogen. Analytical flow cytometry was used to check the purity and quantity of every magnetically sorted T cell population. Each sorted fraction had its genomic DNA isolated and then quantified by UV absorbance on a Nanodrop 2000c.

Using the deep immunoSEQ assay, TCR CDR3 regions were amplified from genomic DNA by multiplex PCR. Extracted genomic DNA from each cell subset was spread evenly across all wells of several immunoSEQ 96-well plates, with each plate serving as a replicate. For sorted subsets, roughly 200 ng of genomic DNA, equivalent to around 31,000 T cell genomes, went into each replicate PCR. Purified libraries were measured with a Qubit 3.0 fluorometer, size-checked on a Bioanalyzer 2100, and measured again with the KAPA Library Quantification kit. A separate single-read 150-cycle Illumina NextSeq 550 flow cell was used to sequence each immunoSEQ 96-well plate. Per the source publication's procedure: Because the immunoSEQ output held only junctional sequences and lacked quality scores, the filtering could not match the filtering applied to full-length reads. To assign V/J genes and CDR3, sequences were annotated using PyIR, a Python wrapper for IgBLAST v1.9, with IMGT germline references. Reads were removed for weak V/J assignments (E-value above 1e-6), missing CDR3, stop codons, out-of-frame junctions, or ambiguous translated residues. V3J clonotypes were defined by identical inferred V gene, J gene, and CDR3 amino acid sequence. The percentage overlap between two repertoires was calculated by dividing the number of shared unique clonotypes by the size of the smaller repertoire. Richness of each repertoire was evaluated using RTK rarefaction, the Chao1 estimator, and Recon v2.1 estimates of unobserved clonotypes. For all TCRbeta clonotypes obtained by the gDNA method from four donors, generation probabilities were computed with OLGA. TCRdb took over this immuneACCESS table, retaining in-frame rearrangements with V and J assigned. Such tables are incomplete; in checked studies, under half of the missing clones stem from an unresolved V gene, and the remainder is unexplained. That table is the source of V, J and clone size, and D and trimming were worked out from the DNA. Counted in this sample were some 630,000 clones; less than 80% of them appeared once. The ten largest account for around 1.8% of the sample.

The chain is assembled from TRBV6-6 and TRBJ1-2, and the D gene may be TRBD1, 6 bases matching. This clonotype was sampled from a woman aged 25 to 39 in good health. Sequencing used memory CD4+ T cells sorted from blood. Per the publication, the cell subset or site label means: CD45RA-negative fraction. The DNA sequence reads TGTGCCAGCAGTTCCCCGGCGAGGGGGAATGGCTACACCTTC. This translates into CASSSPARGNGYTF.